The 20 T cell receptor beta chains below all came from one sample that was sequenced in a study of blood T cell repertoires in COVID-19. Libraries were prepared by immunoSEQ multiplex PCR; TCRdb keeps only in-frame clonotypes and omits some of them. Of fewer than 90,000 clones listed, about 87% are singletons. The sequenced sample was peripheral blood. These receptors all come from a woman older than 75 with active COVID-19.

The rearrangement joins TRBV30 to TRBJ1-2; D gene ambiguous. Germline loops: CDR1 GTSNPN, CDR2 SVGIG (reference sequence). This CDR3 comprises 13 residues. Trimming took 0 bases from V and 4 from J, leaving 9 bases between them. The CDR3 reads CAWSVSGLYGYTF. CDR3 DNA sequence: TGTGCCTGGAGTGTAAGTGGCCTCTATGGCTACACCTTC.

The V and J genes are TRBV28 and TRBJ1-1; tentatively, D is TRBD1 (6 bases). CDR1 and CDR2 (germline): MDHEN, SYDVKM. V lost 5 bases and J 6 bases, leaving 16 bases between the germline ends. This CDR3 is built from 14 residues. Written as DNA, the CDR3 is TGTGCCAGCAGTCAAGATTCCAGGGGCTCTGAAGCTTTCTTT. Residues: CASSQDSRGSEAFF.

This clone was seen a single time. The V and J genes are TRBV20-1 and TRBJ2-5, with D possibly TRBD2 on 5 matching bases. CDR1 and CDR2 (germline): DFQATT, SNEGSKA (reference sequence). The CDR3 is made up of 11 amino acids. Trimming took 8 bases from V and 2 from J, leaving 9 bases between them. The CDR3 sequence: CSKRRQETQYF. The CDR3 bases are TGCAGTAAGCGGAGGCAAGAGACCCAGTACTTC.

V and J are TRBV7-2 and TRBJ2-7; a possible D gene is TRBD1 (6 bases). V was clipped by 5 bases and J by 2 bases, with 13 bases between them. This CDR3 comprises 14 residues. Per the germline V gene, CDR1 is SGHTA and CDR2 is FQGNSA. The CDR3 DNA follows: TGTGCCAGCAGCCCAACAGGGTTCACCTACGAGCAGTACTTC. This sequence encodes CASSPTGFTYEQYF.

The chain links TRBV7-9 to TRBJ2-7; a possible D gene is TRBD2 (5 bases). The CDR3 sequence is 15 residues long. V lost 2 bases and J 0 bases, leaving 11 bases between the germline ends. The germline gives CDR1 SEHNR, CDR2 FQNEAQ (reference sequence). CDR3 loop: CASSLTGGSSYEQYF. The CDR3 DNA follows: TGTGCCAGCAGCTTAACTGGCGGGTCCTCCTACGAGCAGTACTTC.

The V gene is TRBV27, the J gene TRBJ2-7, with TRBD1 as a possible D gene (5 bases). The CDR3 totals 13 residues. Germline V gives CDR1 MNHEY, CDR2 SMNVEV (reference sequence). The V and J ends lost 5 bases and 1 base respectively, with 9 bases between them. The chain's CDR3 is CASSLQGSYEQYF. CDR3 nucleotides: TGTGCCAGCAGTCTCCAGGGATCCTACGAGCAGTACTTC.

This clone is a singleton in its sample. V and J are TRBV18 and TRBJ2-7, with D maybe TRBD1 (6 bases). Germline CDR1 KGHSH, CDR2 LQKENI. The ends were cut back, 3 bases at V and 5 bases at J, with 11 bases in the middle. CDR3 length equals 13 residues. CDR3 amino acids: CASSPDRSDEQYF. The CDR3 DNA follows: TGTGCCAGCTCACCCGACAGGTCGGACGAGCAGTACTTC. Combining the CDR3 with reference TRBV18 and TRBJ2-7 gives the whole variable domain NAGVMQNPRHLVRRRGQEARLRCSPMKGHSHVYWYRQLPEEGLKFMVYLQKENIIDESGMPKERFSAEFPKEGPSILRIQQVVRGDSAAYFCASSPDRSDEQYFGPGTRLTVT.

The CDR3 DNA reads TGTGCCAGCAGCTTAATGAGCGGGAGTCGGGGCAATGAGCAGTTCTTC. This translates into CASSLMSGSRGNEQFF. The J gene is TRBJ2-1, the V gene TRBV7-9; TRBD2 agrees at 8 bases. The CDR3 totals 16 residues. Unmatched junction bases numbered 9, after V lost 2 bases and J lost 6 bases. CDR1 and CDR2 from the germline V gene are SEHNR and FQNEAQ (reference sequence).

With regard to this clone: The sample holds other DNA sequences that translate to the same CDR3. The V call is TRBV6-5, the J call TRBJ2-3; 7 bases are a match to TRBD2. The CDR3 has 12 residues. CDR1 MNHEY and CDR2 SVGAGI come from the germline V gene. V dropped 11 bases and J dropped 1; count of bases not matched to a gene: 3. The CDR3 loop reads CASGRGTDTQYF. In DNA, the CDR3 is TGTGCCTCAGGGAGGGGCACAGATACGCAGTATTTT.

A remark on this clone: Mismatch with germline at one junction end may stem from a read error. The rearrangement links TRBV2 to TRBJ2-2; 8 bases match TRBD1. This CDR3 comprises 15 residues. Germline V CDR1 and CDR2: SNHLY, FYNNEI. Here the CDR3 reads CASSEAGGWTGELFF. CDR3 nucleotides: TGTGCCAGCAGCGAAGCAGGGGGCTGGACCGGGGAGCTGTTTTTT.

The CDR3 DNA is TGCGCCAGCAGCCAAGGTCCCCTACCATTCACAGATACGCAGTATTTT. Encoded protein: CASSQGPLPFTDTQYF. The rearrangement uses TRBV4-3 and TRBJ2-3; no firm D call. Per the germline V gene, CDR1 is LGHNA and CDR2 is YSLEER. The CDR3 has 16 amino acids. V lost 1 base to trimming and J lost 2 bases, with 13 bases between them.

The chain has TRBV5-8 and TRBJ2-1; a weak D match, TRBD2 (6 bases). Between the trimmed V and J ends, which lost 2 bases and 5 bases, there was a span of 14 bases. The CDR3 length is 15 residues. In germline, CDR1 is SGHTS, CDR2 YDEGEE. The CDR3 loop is CASSLRSGVHNEQFF. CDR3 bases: TGTGCCAGCAGCTTACGGTCGGGGGTCCACAATGAGCAGTTCTTC. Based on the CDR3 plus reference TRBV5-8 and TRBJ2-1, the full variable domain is EAGVTQSPTHLIKTRGQQATLRCSPISGHTSVYWYQQALGLGLQFLLWYDEGEERNRGNFPPRFSGRQFPNYSSELNVNALELEDSALYLCASSLRSGVHNEQFFGPGTRLTVL.

CDR3 loop: CASSLAEDRVHYGYTF. CDR3 in DNA: TGCGCCAGCAGCTTGGCAGAGGACAGGGTGCACTATGGCTACACCTTC. The chain links TRBV5-1 to TRBJ1-2; 8 nucleotides align to TRBD1. The CDR3 runs to 16 residues. The J segment lost 3 bases and the V segment lost 0 bases, leaving 7 bases of the junction unmatched. Germline V gene sequence: CDR1 SGHRS, CDR2 YFSETQ. The entire variable domain, with the rest obtained from reference TRBV5-1 and TRBJ1-2, is as follows: KAGVTQTPRYLIKTRGQQVTLSCSPISGHRSVSWYQQTPGQGLQFLFEYFSETQRNKGNFPGRFSGRQFSNSRSEMNVSTLELGDSALYLCASSLAEDRVHYGYTFGSGTRLTVV.

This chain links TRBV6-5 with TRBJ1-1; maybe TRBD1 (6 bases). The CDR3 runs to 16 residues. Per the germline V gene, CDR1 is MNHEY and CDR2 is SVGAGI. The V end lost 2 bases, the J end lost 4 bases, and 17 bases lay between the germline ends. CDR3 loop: CASSYGGGGSGTEAFF. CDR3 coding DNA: TGTGCCAGCAGTTACGGGGGGGGCGGCAGCGGCACTGAAGCTTTCTTT.

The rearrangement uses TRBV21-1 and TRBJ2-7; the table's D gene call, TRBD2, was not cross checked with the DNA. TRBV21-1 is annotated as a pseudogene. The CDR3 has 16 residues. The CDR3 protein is CASSKGEDLETYEQYF. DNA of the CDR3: TGTGCCAGCAGCAAAGGCGAAGATCTGGAGACCTACGAGCAGTACTTC.

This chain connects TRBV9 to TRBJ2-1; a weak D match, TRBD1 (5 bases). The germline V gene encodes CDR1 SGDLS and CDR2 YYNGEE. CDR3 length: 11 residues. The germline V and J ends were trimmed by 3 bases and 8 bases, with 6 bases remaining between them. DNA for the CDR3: TGTGCCAGCAGCGCGACAGATGAGCAGTTCTTC. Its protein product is CASSATDEQFF.

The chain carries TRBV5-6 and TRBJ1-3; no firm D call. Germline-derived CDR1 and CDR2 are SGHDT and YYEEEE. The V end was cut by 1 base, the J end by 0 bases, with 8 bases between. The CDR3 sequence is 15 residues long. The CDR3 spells CASSLIRSSGNTIYF. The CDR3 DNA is TGTGCCAGCAGCTTGATTAGAAGCTCTGGAAACACCATATATTTT.

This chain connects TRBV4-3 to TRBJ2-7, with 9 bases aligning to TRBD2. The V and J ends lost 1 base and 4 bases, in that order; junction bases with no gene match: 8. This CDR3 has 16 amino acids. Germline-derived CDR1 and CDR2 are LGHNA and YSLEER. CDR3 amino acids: CASSQGGGRAGYEQYF. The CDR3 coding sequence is TGCGCCAGCAGCCAAGGAGGCGGGAGGGCCGGTTACGAGCAGTACTTC.

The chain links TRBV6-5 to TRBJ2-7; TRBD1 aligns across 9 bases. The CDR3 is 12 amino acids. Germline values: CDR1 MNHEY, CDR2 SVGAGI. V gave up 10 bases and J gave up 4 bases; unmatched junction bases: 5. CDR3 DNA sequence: TGTGCCACCAACAGGGGGCAATACGAGCAGTACTTC. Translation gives CATNRGQYEQYF.

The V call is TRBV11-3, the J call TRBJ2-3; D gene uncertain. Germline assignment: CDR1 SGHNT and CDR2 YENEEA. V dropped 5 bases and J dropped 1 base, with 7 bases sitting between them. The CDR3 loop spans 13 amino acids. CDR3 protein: CASSPQGTDTQYF. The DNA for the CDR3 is TGTGCCAGCAGCCCCCAGGGCACAGATACGCAGTATTTT.